The 27 T cell receptor beta chains given below trace back to one sample, sequenced in a study of cytomegalovirus exposure and HLA in healthy donors. Measured with immunoSEQ multiplex PCR; TCRdb has only the in-frame clones, and not every one. Found here are about 120,000 clones, 90% to 96% of them singletons; the top ten hold approximately 1.5%. Sequencing was carried out using PBMCs. The origin of the receptors is a young man in good health and CMV-seronegative.

The J gene is TRBJ2-5, the V gene TRBV4-3, with a possible D match to TRBD2 (5 bases). Looked up from germline, CDR1 is LGHNA and CDR2 is YSLEER. This CDR3 has 13 amino acids. V dropped 4 bases and J dropped 3 bases, with 9 bases sitting between them. Here the CDR3 reads CASSRTGKETQYF. CDR3 DNA: TGCGCCAGCAGCCGGACTGGAAAAGAGACCCAGTACTTC.

V is TRBV13 and J is TRBJ1-2; D is perhaps TRBD1 (6 bases). There are 15 residues in the CDR3. V was shortened by 0 bases and J by 3 bases, with 11 bases between the two germline ends. CDR1 PRHDT and CDR2 FYEKMQ come from the germline V gene (reference sequence). CDR3 DNA sequence: TGTGCCAGCAGCTTAGGGCCTCAGGGGTACTATGGCTACACCTTC. Residues: CASSLGPQGYYGYTF. Filled out from reference TRBV13 and TRBJ1-2, the complete variable domain reads AAGVIQSPRHLIKEKRETATLKCYPIPRHDTVYWYQQGPGQDPQFLISFYEKMQSDKGSIPDRFSAQQFSDYHSELNMSSLELGDSALYFCASSLGPQGYYGYTFGSGTRLTVV.

This clone was found once. The genes are TRBV19 and TRBJ1-5; D not resolved. There are 15 residues in the CDR3. The V and J ends lost 5 bases and 0 bases respectively, with 11 bases between them. Germline values: CDR1 LNHDA, CDR2 SQIVND (reference sequence). CDR3 bases: TGTGCCAGTAGTCGGCCAGGTGGTAGCAATCAGCCCCAGCATTTT. Translation: CASSRPGGSNQPQHF.

The chain recombines TRBV19 with TRBJ1-1; D remains ambiguous. This CDR3 is built from 13 residues. Germline V gene data show CDR1 as LNHDA and CDR2 as SQIVND (reference sequence). Deletions cut 4 bases from V and 0 bases from J, with 6 bases between. The CDR3 DNA follows: TGTGCCAGTAGTAATACAGTGAACACTGAAGCTTTCTTT. Protein: CASSNTVNTEAFF.

The chain carries TRBV19 and TRBJ2-7; 7 bases are a match to TRBD1. From germline, CDR1 is LNHDA and CDR2 SQIVND (reference sequence). The CDR3 has 15 amino acids. The junction had 6 bases not matched to a gene; V was cut back by 4 bases and J by 0 bases. The CDR3 DNA is TGTGCCAGTAGTAGAACAGGGGTAAGCTCCTACGAGCAGTACTTC. Translated, it gives CASSRTGVSSYEQYF.

The chain employs TRBV27 and TRBJ2-5; 10 bases are shared with TRBD2. This CDR3 has 15 amino acids. Germline CDR1 is MNHEY and CDR2 is SMNVEV (reference sequence). J lost 5 bases, V lost 5 bases, and 8 bases had no gene match. This CDR3 reads CASSPLAGEVETQYF. The CDR3 nucleotides are TGTGCCAGCAGTCCCCTAGCGGGAGAAGTGGAGACCCAGTACTTC.

The rearrangement links TRBV7-2 to TRBJ2-5; D might be TRBD2 (6 bases). V gave up 5 bases and J gave up 5 bases, with 15 bases separating them. Germline lookup yields CDR1 SGHTA and CDR2 FQGNSA. The CDR3 runs 14 residues. The DNA for the CDR3 is TGTGCCAGCAGCCGGGACTCGCGTCGGGAGACCCAGTACTTC. It yields the protein CASSRDSRRETQYF.

The chain joins TRBV7-8 to TRBJ1-5; D is ambiguous. The CDR3 is made up of 16 amino acids. Looked up from germline, CDR1 is SGHVS and CDR2 is FQNEAQ. The V end was cut by 4 bases, the J end by 4 bases, with 17 bases between. CDR3 region: CASSSRIWAGNQPQHF. DNA for the CDR3: TGTGCCAGCAGCTCAAGGATATGGGCTGGGAATCAGCCCCAGCATTTT.

This chain uses TRBV11-1 with TRBJ2-2; 7 nucleotides line up with TRBD1. From germline, CDR1 is SGHAT and CDR2 FQDESV (reference sequence). The length of the CDR3 is 15 residues. V was clipped by 2 bases and J by 1 base; unmatched bases: 1. CDR3 nucleotides: TGTGCCAGCAGCTTACAGGGGGAGAACACCGGGGAGCTGTTTTTT. Translated, it gives CASSLQGENTGELFF.

The V gene is TRBV4-2, the J gene TRBJ2-2, with TRBD2 identical over 8 bases. V dropped 2 bases and J dropped 6; count of bases not matched to a gene: 8. Germline CDR1 and CDR2: LGHNA and YNFKEQ. The CDR3 is 16 amino acids. The CDR3 nucleotides are TGTGCCAGCAGCCAACCCAGCGGGAGCGGGCCCGGGGAGCTGTTTTTT. Its protein product is CASSQPSGSGPGELFF.

V is TRBV30 and J is TRBJ2-2; 9 nucleotides align to TRBD2. This CDR3 spans 16 amino acids. Trimming took 2 bases from V and 5 from J; bases not matched to a gene: 9. Germline V gene sequence: CDR1 GTSNPN, CDR2 SVGIG (reference sequence). CDR3 sequence reads: CAWSSGGPSWTGELFF. CDR3 in DNA: TGTGCCTGGAGTAGCGGGGGGCCGTCGTGGACCGGGGAGCTGTTTTTT.

The CDR3 DNA reads as TGTGCCAGCAGCGGTGCGGGAGCCCGAGATACGCAGTATTTT. Its translation is CASSGAGARDTQYF. The chain combines TRBV7-3 with TRBJ2-3, with 7 bases lining up with TRBD2. Germline CDR1 SGHTA, CDR2 FQGTGA. With 5 bases clipped from V and 5 bases from J, the junction kept 7 bases outside the gene matches. This CDR3 is built from 14 residues.

The CDR3 protein is CASSARLGGSGELFF. The CDR3 region has the DNA TGTGCCAGCAGCGCTAGGCTGGGGGGATCCGGGGAGCTGTTTTTT. The chain couples TRBV9 to TRBJ2-2; perhaps TRBD2 as D (6 bases). The CDR3 contains 15 residues. The V end lost 3 bases, the J end lost 6 bases, and 15 bases lay between the germline ends. Germline V gene sequence: CDR1 SGDLS, CDR2 YYNGEE.

The rearrangement links TRBV6-5 to TRBJ2-1, with D possibly matching TRBD2 (6 bases). Germline loops: CDR1 MNHEY, CDR2 SVGAGI. This CDR3 is 14 amino acids long. V was shortened by 2 bases and J by 5 bases, with 10 bases between the two germline ends. The CDR3 nucleotides are TGTGCCAGCAGTTACACGGGACTTCACAATGAGCAGTTCTTC. Residues: CASSYTGLHNEQFF.

V and J are TRBV11-1 and TRBJ2-7; 7 bases are a match to TRBD2. Germline CDR1 SGHAT, CDR2 FQDESV (reference sequence). Unmatched junction bases numbered 8, after V lost 6 bases and J lost 6 bases. The CDR3 totals 13 residues. CDR3 nucleotides: TGTGCCAGCAGTACTGGACTAGACCGCGAGCAGTACTTC. It yields the protein CASSTGLDREQYF.

The chain uses TRBV29-1 and TRBJ2-1; 7 bases are a match to TRBD2. This CDR3 has 10 residues. CDR1 SQVTM and CDR2 ANQGSEA come from the germline V gene. Trimming cost V 7 bases and J 12 bases; bases outside gene matches: 6. CDR3: CSGGGNGQFF. The CDR3 DNA reads TGCAGCGGGGGGGGGAACGGGCAGTTCTTC.

This chain connects TRBV5-6 to TRBJ1-1; 8 bases align to TRBD1. Germline loops: CDR1 SGHDT, CDR2 YYEEEE. V lost 3 bases, J lost 1 base, and 5 bases stayed unmatched. This CDR3 comprises 15 residues. In DNA form, the CDR3 reads TGTGCCAGCAGCTACGACAGGGGTTGGAACACTGAAGCTTTCTTT. This codes for CASSYDRGWNTEAFF.

The chain combines TRBV27 with TRBJ1-4; D is possibly TRBD1 (5 bases). CDR1 and CDR2 from the germline V gene are MNHEY and SMNVEV (reference sequence). Trimming shortened V by 6 bases and J by 4 bases, and 9 bases separated the two germline ends. The CDR3 loop spans 13 amino acids. CDR3 in DNA: TGTGCCAGCAGGGGGAGGGGTAATGAAAAACTGTTTTTT. Its translation is CASRGRGNEKLFF.

This chain connects TRBV18 to TRBJ2-7; 7 nucleotides align to TRBD2. V gave up 6 bases and J gave up 11 bases; unmatched junction bases: 7. The germline CDR1 and CDR2 sequences are KGHSH and LQKENI. CDR3 length: 11 residues. The CDR3 nucleotides are TGTGCCAGCTCCCCCCCCCGGGAGGAGTACTTC. Its translation: CASSPPREEYF.

The chain recombines TRBV4-3 with TRBJ2-7; 7 bases are a match to TRBD2. The CDR3 contains 13 residues. Germline assignment: CDR1 LGHNA and CDR2 YSLEER. Trimming removed 1 base from V and 6 bases from J; junction bases left unmatched: 3. The CDR3 DNA sequence: TGCGCCAGCAGCCAAGGACTAGCTGGCGAGCAGTACTTC. It translates to CASSQGLAGEQYF.

The J gene is TRBJ1-4, the V gene TRBV4-3; TRBD1 aligns across 7 bases. The CDR3 has 15 amino acids. The J segment lost 7 bases and the V segment lost 0 bases, leaving 5 bases of the junction unmatched. Germline CDR1 LGHNA, CDR2 YSLEER. CDR3 sequence reads: CASSQERGRIEKLFF. The CDR3, as DNA: TGCGCCAGCAGCCAAGAAAGGGGGCGCATTGAAAAACTGTTTTTT.

The table lists this clone with a count of one. J is TRBJ2-7 and V is TRBV28; 8 bases match TRBD2. The CDR3 has 14 residues. Germline trimming cut 7 bases from V and 3 bases from J; bases unmatched to any gene: 8. The germline V gene encodes CDR1 MDHEN and CDR2 SYDVKM. CDR3 DNA: TGTGCCAGCACGAACGGGGGGGGTAGCTACGAGCAGTACTTC. It translates to CASTNGGGSYEQYF.

The V call is TRBV7-9, the J call TRBJ1-1; D perhaps matches TRBD1 (6 bases). There are 16 residues in the CDR3. The germline V and J ends were trimmed by 5 bases and 6 bases, with 22 bases remaining between them. Germline V gene data show CDR1 as SEHNR and CDR2 as FQNEAQ (reference sequence). In DNA, the CDR3 is TGTGCCAGCAGCCCTGGGGGGGATTGGGACATGGCTGAAGCTTTCTTT. The encoded protein is CASSPGGDWDMAEAFF.

The rearrangement uses TRBV11-3 and TRBJ2-7; D may be TRBD2 (5 bases). Germline-derived CDR1 and CDR2 are SGHNT and YENEEA. The CDR3 runs to 13 residues. The ends were cut back, 3 bases at V and 2 bases at J, with 8 bases in the middle. The CDR3 DNA is TGTGCCAGCAGCTTTAGGGAGACCTACGAGCAGTACTTC. Translated, it gives CASSFRETYEQYF.

The V and J genes are TRBV29-1 and TRBJ1-1; possibly TRBD1 for D (6 bases). The ends were cut back, 3 bases at V and 4 bases at J, with 15 bases in the middle. The germline gives CDR1 SQVTM, CDR2 ANQGSEA. CDR3 length: 14 amino acids. CDR3 residues: CSVEGRGPGTEAFF. The DNA for the CDR3 is TGCAGCGTTGAGGGGCGGGGGCCGGGCACTGAAGCTTTCTTT.

The V gene is TRBV19, the J gene TRBJ1-1, with TRBD1 matching 7 bases. Germline V lookup: CDR1 LNHDA, CDR2 SQIVND (reference sequence). The CDR3 runs 13 residues. J was trimmed by 3 bases and V by 6 bases; bases with no gene match: 4. CDR3 loop: CASSRDRDTEAFF. Written as DNA, the CDR3 is TGTGCCAGTAGCCGTGACAGGGACACTGAAGCTTTCTTT.

The chain employs TRBV7-3 and TRBJ2-1; 16 nucleotides line up with TRBD2. V gave up 5 bases and J gave up 8 bases; unmatched junction bases: 6. Germline CDR1 is SGHTA and CDR2 is FQGTGA. The CDR3 has 16 amino acids. The CDR3 region is CASSPTGTSGRDEQFF. The CDR3 region has the DNA TGTGCCAGCAGCCCCACCGGGACTAGCGGGAGGGATGAGCAGTTCTTC.